The clone carrying this TCR beta chain was observed a handful of times. The data were obtained in a study of T-cell reconstitution after alpha-beta-depleted transplantation in children. Unique molecular identifiers were used in preparing the TCRbeta library. Each CDR3 protein gets one entry after TCRdb re-called the PCR reads with MiXCR. The profile shows 260,000 or so distinct CDR3 sequences, around 12% of them singletons. The CDR3 extends over 14 amino acids. Germline V lookup: CDR1 SGHRS, CDR2 YFSETQ. V was pared by 0 bases and J by 3 bases, with 9 bases between. The TCR comes from a human donor who donated a stem cell graft to a child with acute lymphoblastic leukemia. The source material was PBMCs from the stem cell graft donor, sampled from the stem cell graft. This sequence joins TRBV5-1 and TRBJ2-5, with D unresolved. This chain's CDR3 is CASSLEGWEETQYF. The CDR3 DNA is TGCGCCAGCAGCTTGGAAGGTTGGGAAGAGACCCAGTACTTC.